The subject of this entry is one TCR beta chain. The antigen is undetermined. The sample comes from a study of Ad26.COV2.S vaccination and SARS-CoV-2 variants. Study details: Ad26.COV2.S was injected intramuscularly once or twice, 56 days apart.

V was clipped by 0 bases and J by 4 bases, with 8 bases between them. CDR3 length: 13 residues. Germline V gives CDR1 SGHNT, CDR2 YYREEE (reference sequence). The protocol was immunoSEQ multiplex PCR, while the TCRdb copy is restricted to in-frame clones and leaves out a portion. The sample lists some 340,000 clones, around 81% occurring once. Findings and limits, study-wide: Substantial breadth was reported for post-vaccination spike-specific CD8+ and CD4+ T cells.

The treatment: 19 received Ad26.COV2.S at low or high dose, single or two shots; several received placebo; per-sample allocation not given. All samples were drawn on day 63, counting from the first vaccine or placebo injection. Expression of Wuhan-strain SARS-CoV-2 spike came from the Ad26 vector that formed the vaccine. The sequences come from peripheral blood, collected in a trial of Ad26.COV2.S vaccine versus placebo. This TCR was recovered from a person between 18 and 65 years old who received the Ad26.COV2.S COVID-19 vaccine or a placebo. The chain couples TRBV5-4 to TRBJ2-7; D call uncertain. The CDR3 DNA reads as TGTGCCAGCAGCTTGGAGGCACAGTACGAGCAGTACTTC. It yields the protein CASSLEAQYEQYF. Together with reference TRBV5-4 and TRBJ2-7, the CDR3 gives the full variable domain: ETGVTQSPTHLIKTRGQQVTLRCSSQSGHNTVSWYQQALGQGPQFIFQYYREEENGRGNFPPRFSGLQFPNYSSELNVNALELDDSALYLCASSLEAQYEQYFGPGTRLTVT.